These 16 T cell receptor beta chains share one sample of origin, sequenced in a study of vaccination and CD4 T cells after COVID-19. One entry per CDR3 protein, called by TCRdb with MiXCR from the PCR reads. Among around 20,000 distinct CDR3 sequences listed, under 60% were seen once. The material sequenced was CD4+ T cells from blood, taken before SARS-CoV-2 vaccination. The receptors were sampled from a human donor who had recovered from COVID-19.

This clonotype has more than one count but fewer than ten. The chain has TRBV5-1 and TRBJ2-5; 9 bases fit TRBD1. The V gene end was trimmed by 4 bases and the J gene end by 6 bases; junction bases not matched to a gene: 7. The CDR3 is 14 amino acids. Per germline, CDR1 SGHRS and CDR2 YFSETQ. As DNA, the CDR3 is TGCGCCAGCAGCCGGGACAGGGCTTTTCAGACCCAGTACTTC. Translated: CASSRDRAFQTQYF.

V usage is TRBV11-1 and J usage is TRBJ2-5, with D tentatively TRBD2 (5 bases). V lost 2 bases and J 5 bases, leaving 12 bases between the germline ends. This CDR3 contains 14 residues. Germline assignment: CDR1 SGHAT and CDR2 FQDESV (reference sequence). This CDR3 reads CASSLFSGRETQYF. The CDR3 DNA follows: TGTGCCAGCAGCTTATTCAGCGGACGGGAGACCCAGTACTTC.

Note on this clonotype: Sequence at one end of the junction differs from germline and may be a read error. The rearrangement uses TRBV28 and TRBJ2-5; TRBD2 matches at 11 bases. This CDR3 is 14 amino acids long. Germline V gene sequence: CDR1 MDHEN, CDR2 SYDVKM. The CDR3 here is CATTGTSGKETQYF. The CDR3 DNA sequence: TGCGCCACGACCGGGACTAGCGGAAAAGAGACCCAGTACTTC.

Only one count was recorded for this clonotype. The chain joins TRBV5-1 to TRBJ1-2; D might be TRBD1 (6 bases). Trimming pared 6 bases from V and 4 bases from J, leaving 19 bases between. CDR1 and CDR2 from the germline V gene are SGHRS and YFSETQ. This CDR3 is built from 15 residues. CDR3: CASTQSSTGIYGYTF. CDR3 DNA sequence: TGCGCCAGCACCCAATCGTCTACAGGGATCTATGGCTACACCTTC.

This chain links TRBV19 with TRBJ2-4; 7 bases fit TRBD2. With 3 bases clipped from V and 7 bases from J, the junction kept 6 bases outside the gene matches. The CDR3 covers 14 residues. Germline CDR1 is LNHDA and CDR2 is SQIVND (reference sequence). The CDR3 loop is CASSIRGRGNIQYF. The DNA for the CDR3 is TGTGCCAGTAGTATCCGAGGGCGGGGGAACATTCAGTACTTC.

The J gene is TRBJ2-3, the V gene TRBV18; D is unresolved. V was shortened by 4 bases and J by 3 bases, with 14 bases between the two germline ends. The CDR3 runs to 15 residues. The germline CDR1 and CDR2 sequences are KGHSH and LQKENI. The CDR3 nucleotides read TGTGCCAGCTCACGAAGGCAGGACGGGACAGATACGCAGTATTTT. It yields the protein CASSRRQDGTDTQYF.

The sample holds a few counts of this clonotype. The V and J genes are TRBV6-5 and TRBJ1-2; D unresolved. This CDR3 spans 13 amino acids. Germline V gene data show CDR1 as MNHEY and CDR2 as SVGAGI. V shed 2 bases and J shed 0 bases, with 4 bases lying between them. The CDR3 loop is CASSYTANYGYTF. CDR3 coding DNA: TGTGCCAGCAGTTACACAGCTAACTATGGCTACACCTTC.

This chain uses TRBV7-3 with TRBJ2-5; 14 positions agree with TRBD2. Germline CDR1 and CDR2: SGHTA and FQGTGA. V was clipped by 5 bases and J by 9 bases; unmatched bases: 8. The CDR3 runs to 15 residues. The CDR3 region is CASSEGTSGRRAQYF. CDR3 nucleotides: TGTGCCAGCAGCGAAGGGACTAGCGGGAGAAGAGCCCAGTACTTC.

V is TRBV19 and J is TRBJ2-5; 11 nucleotides agree with TRBD1. V shed 6 bases, J shed 4 bases, and the junction held 4 bases outside the gene matches. Germline V CDR1 and CDR2: LNHDA, SQIVND (reference sequence). There are 14 residues in the CDR3. The CDR3 sequence: CASSVGTGGETQYF. In nucleotides, the CDR3 is TGTGCCAGTAGCGTTGGGACAGGGGGAGAGACCCAGTACTTC. The entire variable domain, with the rest obtained from reference TRBV19 and TRBJ2-5, is as follows: DGGITQSPKYLFRKEGQNVTLSCEQNLNHDAMYWYRQDPGQGLRLIYYSQIVNDFQKGDIAEGYSVSREKKESFPLTVTSAQKNPTAFYLCASSVGTGGETQYFGPGTRLLVL.

This chain's CDR3 is CSALRADTQYF. In DNA form, the CDR3 reads TGCAGTGCGCTTAGAGCAGATACGCAGTATTTT. This chain uses TRBV20-1 with TRBJ2-3; no definite D call. With 6 bases removed from V and 4 bases from J, the gap between germline ends came to 8 bases. The CDR3 loop spans 11 amino acids. Germline V gives CDR1 DFQATT, CDR2 SNEGSKA (reference sequence).

The chain joins TRBV20-1 to TRBJ2-2; 10 bases are shared with TRBD1. V trimming: 6 bases; J trimming: 0 bases; junction bases outside the gene matches: 7. The CDR3 runs to 16 residues. Germline V gene data show CDR1 as DFQATT and CDR2 as SNEGSKA (reference sequence). The CDR3: CSAGRDRGPNTGELFF. The DNA for the CDR3 is TGCAGTGCCGGCCGGGACAGGGGCCCGAACACCGGGGAGCTGTTTTTT.

This clonotype was picked up one time. The CDR3 region is CASRDPTNYGYTF. CDR3 DNA: TGTGCCAGCAGGGACCCGACTAACTATGGCTACACCTTC. The chain recombines TRBV28 with TRBJ1-2; D remains unclear. This CDR3 is 13 amino acids long. Germline loops: CDR1 MDHEN, CDR2 SYDVKM. V was trimmed by 6 bases and J by 0 bases, leaving 8 bases between them.

V usage is TRBV6-5 and J usage is TRBJ2-5; TRBD2 matches 8 bases. Germline CDR1 reads MNHEY; CDR2 reads SVGAGI. J was trimmed by 5 bases and V by 2 bases; bases with no gene match: 7. The length of the CDR3 is 15 residues. Here the CDR3 reads CASSYNTGGRETQYF. CDR3 DNA sequence: TGTGCCAGCAGTTACAACACGGGAGGGCGGGAGACCCAGTACTTC.

The chain employs TRBV20-1 and TRBJ2-3; D remains ambiguous. CDR3 length equals 12 residues. Trimming removed 5 bases at V and 1 base at J, with 7 bases between. The V gene's germline CDR1 is DFQATT and CDR2 SNEGSKA (reference sequence). CDR3 sequence (DNA): TGCAGTGCTGGGTCGCGCACAGATACGCAGTATTTT. This codes for CSAGSRTDTQYF.

The rearrangement joins TRBV18 to TRBJ2-5, with D perhaps given as TRBD1 or TRBD2 (5 bases each). The V gene's germline CDR1 is KGHSH and CDR2 LQKENI. The CDR3 loop spans 13 amino acids. V was trimmed by 6 bases and J by 2 bases, leaving 10 bases between them. CDR3: CASSPGTQETQYF. The CDR3 bases are TGTGCCAGCTCGCCCGGGACGCAAGAGACCCAGTACTTC.

The gene calls are TRBV6-1 and TRBJ1-1; no reliable D call. Trimming left V 5 bases short and J 3 bases short, with 10 bases between. The germline V gene has CDR1 MNHNS and CDR2 SASEGT. The CDR3 runs 13 residues. CDR3 in amino acids: CASSTQEDTEAFF. The DNA for the CDR3 is TGTGCCAGCAGTACGCAGGAAGACACTGAAGCTTTCTTT.